This TCR beta chain is drawn from a study of blood T cells in healthy people across ages. In regard to this clonotype: Antigen: not known.

A second PCR, run for about 6 to 11 cycles, used a sample-barcoded 5' primer plus a J-beta primer mix. TCRdb reprocessed the 5' RACE reads via MiXCR and lists one record per CDR3 protein. The data show about 970,000 distinct CDR3 sequences, 51% seen once. Study results and caveats: Estimates based on one million T cells were treated as lower bounds.

The source material was blood. This TCR was recovered from a woman aged 55-69 years in good health.

CDR3 residues: CASSPPDGWINEQFF. For the CDR3, the DNA is TGTGCCAGCAGCCCTCCTGACGGGTGGATCAATGAGCAGTTCTTC. This rearrangement joins TRBV6-2 or TRBV6-3 to TRBJ2-1; D is undetermined. The germline gives CDR1 MNHEY, CDR2 SVGEGT. The CDR3 has 15 amino acids. V gave up 6 bases and J gave up 6 bases, with 18 bases separating them.